This T cell receptor (beta chain) was sequenced for a study of blood T cells in healthy people across ages. The CDR3 length is 18 residues. Germline V CDR1 and CDR2: SGHVS, FNYEAQ. Trimming cost V 1 base and J 2 bases, with 18 bases left between them. This clonotype was seen more than once but under ten times. Its target is unknown. For the second PCR, which ran for roughly 6 to 12 cycles, a sample-barcoded 5' primer and a J-beta primer mix were used. Unique molecular identifiers of 12 random nucleotides labeled each cDNA. TCRdb recomputed calls from the 5' RACE reads with MiXCR, one row per CDR3 protein. The data show hundreds of thousands of distinct CDR3 sequences, roughly 20% seen once. Study-level results: Calculation of diversity from one million T cells yielded estimates considered to be underestimates. Per-million-T-cell TCR beta diversity fell roughly linearly with age.

This receptor was obtained from a man between 65 and 85 years old in good health. The chain joins TRBV7-6 to TRBJ1-3; D possibly corresponds to TRBD1 (6 bases). Sequencing input: blood. CDR3 nucleotides: TGTGCCAGCAGCTTAGGATCCGGGGGGGCTGTAGCTGGAAACACCATATATTTT. This gives the protein CASSLGSGGAVAGNTIYF.